This TCR beta chain was obtained from a study of siplizumab effects on memory and regulatory T cells. General study points: Most proliferating CD4+ or CD8+ clones, roughly 80-96%, had no naive or memory assignment. Memory T cells appeared less diverse than naive cells, which seemed to contribute substantially to alloresponse.

Each sample contributed about 10^5 TCR templates to the assay. Profiling relied on immunoSEQ multiplex PCR, and the TCRdb table lists in-frame clones only, not all of them. The sample records just over 60,000 clones, 65% to 80% being singletons. On this clone itself: Its matching antigen is unknown.

Investigators obtained sequences from unstimulated naive, memory, effector memory and TEMRA subsets in three donor pairs. Germline lookup yields CDR1 SGHDN and CDR2 FVKESK. V was pared by 3 bases and J by 8 bases, with 15 bases between. The CDR3 loop spans 14 amino acids. This receptor was taken from a human donor in good health. The sample comprised memory CD4+ T cells sorted from blood. The chain has TRBV14 and TRBJ2-3; a weak D match, TRBD2 (5 bases). CDR3 amino acids: CASSQVNLAGTQYF. In DNA form, the CDR3 reads TGTGCCAGCAGCCAGGTTAATCTTGCGGGTACGCAGTATTTT.